These 10 T cell receptor beta chains were sequenced from one sample in a study of blood T cells in healthy people across ages. Combining a sample-barcoded 5' primer with a J-beta primer mix, a second PCR ran for about 6 to 12 cycles. Using its own MiXCR run on the 5' RACE reads, TCRdb lists one record per CDR3 protein. In the table there are 270,000 or so distinct CDR3 sequences, about 25% of which are singletons. Input material: blood. Source of these receptors: an older woman in good health.

This clonotype appeared once. V usage is TRBV6-6 and J usage is TRBJ1-2; D not certain. The CDR3 is made up of 10 amino acids. Germline V CDR1 and CDR2: MNHNY, SVGAGI (reference sequence). V gave up 6 bases and J gave up 7 bases, with 6 bases separating them. The CDR3 coding sequence is TGTGCCAGCAGGAGGAGTGGCTACACCTTC. Translation: CASRRSGYTF.

This sequence joins TRBV11-2 and TRBJ1-3; D gene uncertain. The CDR3 extends over 13 amino acids. V was clipped by 4 bases and J by 4 bases, with 8 bases between them. Germline V gives CDR1 SGHAT, CDR2 FQNNGV. This CDR3 reads CASSSPRGNTIYF. Here the CDR3 DNA reads TGTGCCAGCAGCTCCCCCAGAGGAAACACCATATATTTT.

This chain uses TRBV7-3 with TRBJ2-1; a possible D gene is TRBD1 (6 bases). The CDR3 runs 15 residues. Trimming took 4 bases from V and 4 from J, leaving 14 bases between them. Germline-derived CDR1 and CDR2 are SGHTA and FQGTGA. This chain's CDR3 is CASSYSGDFYNEQFF. In DNA form, the CDR3 reads TGTGCCAGCAGCTACTCAGGGGATTTTTACAATGAGCAGTTCTTC.

A word on this clonotype: A junction end diverges from the germline sequence, so it may reflect a read error. V and J are TRBV20-1 and TRBJ2-5, with TRBD2 identical over 8 bases. Germline CDR1 and CDR2: DFQATT and SNEGSKA (reference sequence). The CDR3 is 15 amino acids. CDR3 in amino acids: CSASGSGAGEETQYF. DNA for the CDR3: TGCAGCGCTAGTGGTAGCGGGGCAGGGGAAGAGACCCAGTACTTC.

J is TRBJ1-4 and V is TRBV5-1, with 10 bases lining up with TRBD1. The germline V gene encodes CDR1 SGHRS and CDR2 YFSETQ. The CDR3 totals 16 residues. Germline trimming cut 4 bases from V and 8 bases from J; bases unmatched to any gene: 11. CDR3 in amino acids: CASSARQGAIDEKLFF. In DNA, the CDR3 is TGCGCCAGCAGCGCGAGACAGGGGGCGATTGACGAAAAACTGTTTTTT.

This clonotype has only a few counts. This sequence joins TRBV5-6 and TRBJ2-3; TRBD1 aligns across 8 bases. Germline trimming cut 0 bases from V and 2 bases from J; bases unmatched to any gene: 8. Germline V gene data show CDR1 as SGHDT and CDR2 as YYEEEE. There are 17 residues in the CDR3. As DNA, the CDR3 is TGTGCCAGCAGCTTGGCCGGACAGGGACTTGCCACAGATACGCAGTATTTT. This encodes CASSLAGQGLATDTQYF.

The chain joins TRBV14 to TRBJ1-4; D uncertain. Per germline, CDR1 SGHDN and CDR2 FVKESK. Trimming pared 1 base from V and 6 bases from J, leaving 12 bases between. The CDR3 runs to 15 residues. The CDR3 DNA reads as TGTGCCAGCAGCCAAGGGCAGGCGACCCATGAAAAACTGTTTTTT. It codes for CASSQGQATHEKLFF.

A note on this clonotype: One end of the junction varies from germline; a read error may be responsible. This rearrangement joins TRBV5-1 to TRBJ1-3, with D maybe TRBD1 (6 bases). Germline-derived CDR1 and CDR2 are SGHRS and YFSETQ. This CDR3 has 14 amino acids. The CDR3 sequence: CASSLESPRDTLYF. The CDR3 DNA reads TGCGCCAGCAGCTTGGAGTCGCCCCGGGACACCCTATATTTT.

This chain connects TRBV6-1 to TRBJ1-2, with D uncertain. V was shortened by 10 bases and J by 10 bases, with 25 bases between the two germline ends. Germline V lookup: CDR1 MNHNS, CDR2 SASEGT. The CDR3 runs 14 residues. CDR3 DNA sequence: TGTGCCATAGAAACTACTTTTGGGTTTTTCGACTACACCTTC. It is translated as CAIETTFGFFDYTF.

The genes are TRBV20-1 and TRBJ1-1, with 7 bases identical to TRBD1. The CDR3 has 16 residues. CDR1 is DFQATT and CDR2 is SNEGSKA in the germline V gene (reference sequence). Unmatched junction bases numbered 17, after V lost 0 bases and J lost 10 bases. CDR3 nucleotide sequence: TGCAGTGCTAGAGAAGGGACAGCCGGCGGTCGTATTGGAGCTTTCTTT. Encoded protein: CSAREGTAGGRIGAFF.